This paragraph covers one T cell receptor (beta chain) sequence. Trimming stripped 0 bases from V and 4 bases from J, with 10 bases between. Germline V gene data show CDR1 as LGHDT and CDR2 as YNNKEL (reference sequence). This CDR3 has 16 residues. The sample comes from a study of blood T cell repertoires in COVID-19. As for the study in general: COVID-19 samples, acute and convalescent, were from the United States, Italy and Spain. T cells, B-cell-depleted T cells, or PBMCs supplied cDNA or gDNA.

Under the authors' procedure: It was from reference gene primer amplification that nucleated cell counts were estimated. The protocol was immunoSEQ multiplex PCR, while the TCRdb copy is restricted to in-frame clones and leaves out a portion. That table gives V, J and clone size, and the DNA gave D and trimming. The data hold under 250,000 clones, with over 60% observed a single time. The rearrangement uses TRBV3-1 (or the pseudogene TRBV3-2) and TRBJ2-6, with D possibly being TRBD1 (6 bases). Sequencing input: peripheral blood. The TCR comes from a woman in her 70s with acute or convalescent COVID-19. The CDR3 sequence: CASSQDLGAGANVLTF. In DNA form, the CDR3 reads TGTGCCAGCAGCCAAGATCTGGGGGCCGGGGCCAACGTCCTGACTTTC.